These 8 T cell receptor beta chains originate from one sample sequenced in a study of shared clonotypes between healthy human individuals. Here immunoSEQ multiplex PCR was the method, and the copy in TCRdb shows in-frame clones only, minus some. The sample lists 1.4 million to 1.5 million clones, roughly 96% occurring once. The sequencing input was naive CD4+ T cells sorted from blood. Subset noted: CD45RA+ positively selected. The source of these receptors is a man aged 30 to 45 in good health.

The chain combines TRBV18 with TRBJ1-2, with a possible D match to TRBD1 (5 bases). Germline V lookup: CDR1 KGHSH, CDR2 LQKENI. Trimming took 5 bases from V and 7 from J, leaving 14 bases between them. The length of the CDR3 is 13 residues. The CDR3 DNA reads TGTGCCAGCTCAAAGGACACGAAAATTGGCTACACCTTC. Protein product: CASSKDTKIGYTF.

Comments on this clone: This sample includes further DNA sequences coding for the same CDR3. The CDR3 nucleotides read TGTGCCAGTAGTATCCTAGCGGGGGCACTCACAGATACGCAGTATTTT. Protein sequence: CASSILAGALTDTQYF. The J gene is TRBJ2-3, the V gene TRBV19, with TRBD2 identical over 10 bases. CDR3 length equals 16 residues. With V trimmed by 3 bases and J by 2 bases, 5 bases remained unmatched. CDR1 LNHDA and CDR2 SQIVND come from the germline V gene (reference sequence).

The chain couples TRBV10-3 to TRBJ2-1; D possibly corresponds to TRBD2 (5 bases). V lost 0 bases and J 4 bases, leaving 13 bases between the germline ends. Germline assignment: CDR1 ENHRY and CDR2 SYGVKD. The CDR3 length is 16 residues. CDR3 nucleotides: TGTGCCATCAGTGAGTCGAGGATAGCGCAATACAATGAGCAGTTCTTC. This gives the protein CAISESRIAQYNEQFF.

About this clone itself: It may be a read error: a sequence one base away is much more abundant. This same CDR3 is encoded by further DNA sequences in the sample. V gene TRBV5-1 combines with J gene TRBJ2-1, with 13 bases aligning to TRBD2. The CDR3 has 16 amino acids. Germline trimming cut 5 bases from V and 0 bases from J; bases unmatched to any gene: 2. Germline V lookup: CDR1 SGHRS, CDR2 YFSETQ. The CDR3 spells CASRRTSGSSYNEQFF. CDR3 coding DNA: TGCGCCAGCAGACGGACTAGCGGGAGCTCCTACAATGAGCAGTTCTTC.

The chain recombines TRBV19 with TRBJ2-7; 9 bases are shared with TRBD1. Germline CDR1 LNHDA, CDR2 SQIVND (reference sequence). V gave up 0 bases and J gave up 8 bases; unmatched junction bases: 5. The length of the CDR3 is 14 residues. This CDR3 reads CASSIERTGVKQYF. The CDR3 nucleotides are TGTGCCAGTAGTATAGAAAGGACAGGGGTGAAGCAGTACTTC.

The rearrangement joins TRBV2 to TRBJ1-4; D might be TRBD1 (5 bases). The length of the CDR3 is 14 residues. The V gene lost 6 bases and the J gene lost 0 bases, with 8 bases spanning the gap. Germline assignment: CDR1 SNHLY and CDR2 FYNNEI. CDR3 residues: CASRGAATNEKLFF. The CDR3 DNA follows: TGTGCCAGCAGAGGGGCCGCAACTAATGAAAAACTGTTTTTT.

V and J are TRBV6-5 and TRBJ2-1; 8 bases are shared with TRBD2. Trimming removed 6 bases from V and 2 bases from J; junction bases left unmatched: 6. The germline CDR1 and CDR2 sequences are MNHEY and SVGAGI. The length of the CDR3 is 15 residues. In DNA, the CDR3 is TGTGCCAGCAGGCCGGCCGGGGGGGCCTACAATGAGCAGTTCTTC. It is translated as CASRPAGGAYNEQFF.

This chain joins TRBV28 and TRBJ1-3; no definite D call. The germline V gene has CDR1 MDHEN and CDR2 SYDVKM. This CDR3 is 15 amino acids long. V was pared by 0 bases and J by 0 bases, with 6 bases between. CDR3 nucleotide sequence: TGTGCCAGCAGTTTATGGCGGTACTCTGGAAACACCATATATTTT. Protein sequence: CASSLWRYSGNTIYF.